The T cell receptor beta chain described here comes from a study of blood T cell repertoires in COVID-19. Study in general: Specimens from acute and convalescent COVID-19 originated in the United States, Italy and Spain. T cells, B-cell-depleted T cells, or PBMCs provided the cDNA or gDNA that served as material.

Original data processing: From reference gene primer amplification, estimates of nucleated cell counts were derived. Only in-frame clones appear in the TCRdb table, and some are missing; sequencing was by immunoSEQ multiplex PCR. Clone size and the V and J calls come from that table; the DNA yielded D and trimming. Of about 140,000 clones in the sample, about 87% were seen once. This receptor was obtained from a human donor with COVID-19, enrolled during active disease. The donor label of this sample is uncertain. The sample was peripheral blood.

CDR3 nucleotide sequence: TGTGCCAGTGATAACCGGGACAGGGGCTATGGCTACACCTTC. Translated: CASDNRDRGYGYTF. The rearrangement links TRBV19 to TRBJ1-2, with 10 bases matching TRBD1. The germline CDR1 and CDR2 sequences are LNHDA and SQIVND (reference sequence). J gave up 4 bases and V 8 bases, and 7 bases lay outside the gene matches. The CDR3 sequence is 14 residues long.